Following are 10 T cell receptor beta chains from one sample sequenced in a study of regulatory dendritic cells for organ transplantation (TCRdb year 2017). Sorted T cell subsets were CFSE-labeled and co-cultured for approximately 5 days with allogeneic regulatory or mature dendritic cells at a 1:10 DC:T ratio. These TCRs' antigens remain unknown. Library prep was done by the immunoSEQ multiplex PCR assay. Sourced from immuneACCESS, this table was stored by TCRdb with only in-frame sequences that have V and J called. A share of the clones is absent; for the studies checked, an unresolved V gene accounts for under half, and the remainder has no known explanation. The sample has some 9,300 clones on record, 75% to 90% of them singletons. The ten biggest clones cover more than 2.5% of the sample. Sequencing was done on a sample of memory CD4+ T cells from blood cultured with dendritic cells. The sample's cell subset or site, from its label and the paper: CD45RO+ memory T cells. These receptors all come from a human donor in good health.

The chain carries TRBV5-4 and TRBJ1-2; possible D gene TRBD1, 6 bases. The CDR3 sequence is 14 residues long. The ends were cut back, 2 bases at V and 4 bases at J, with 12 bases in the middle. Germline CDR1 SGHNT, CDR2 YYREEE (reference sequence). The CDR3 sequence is CASSFDRLLYGYTF. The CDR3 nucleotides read TGTGCCAGCAGCTTCGACAGGCTCCTCTATGGCTACACCTTC.

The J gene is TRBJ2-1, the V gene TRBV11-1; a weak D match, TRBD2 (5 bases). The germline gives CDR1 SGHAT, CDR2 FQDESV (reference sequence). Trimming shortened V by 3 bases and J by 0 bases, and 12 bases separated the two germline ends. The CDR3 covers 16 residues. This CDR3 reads CASSFQEGLSYNEQFF. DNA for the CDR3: TGTGCCAGCAGCTTTCAAGAGGGCCTCTCCTACAATGAGCAGTTCTTC.

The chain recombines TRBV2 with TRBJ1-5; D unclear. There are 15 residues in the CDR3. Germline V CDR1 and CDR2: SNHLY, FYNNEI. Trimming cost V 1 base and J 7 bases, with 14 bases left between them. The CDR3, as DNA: TGTGCCAGCAGTGAAGAAGCCTTTCAAGGGCAGCCCCAGCATTTT. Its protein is CASSEEAFQGQPQHF.

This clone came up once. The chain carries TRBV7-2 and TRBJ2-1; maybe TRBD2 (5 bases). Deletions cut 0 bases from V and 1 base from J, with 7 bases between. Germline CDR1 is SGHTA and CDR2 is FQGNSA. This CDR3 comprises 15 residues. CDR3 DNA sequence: TGTGCCAGCAGCTTAGCGGGAGCATCCTACAATGAGCAGTTCTTC. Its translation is CASSLAGASYNEQFF.

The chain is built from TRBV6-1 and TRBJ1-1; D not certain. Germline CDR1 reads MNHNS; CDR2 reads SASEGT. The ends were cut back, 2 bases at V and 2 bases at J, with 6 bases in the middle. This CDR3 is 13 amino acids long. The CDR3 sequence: CASSERFNTEAFF. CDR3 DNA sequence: TGTGCCAGCAGTGAAAGGTTTAACACTGAAGCTTTCTTT.

The CDR3 nucleotides are TGTGCCAGTAGTATACGAGACAGTTCTAATGAAAAACTGTTTTTT. Translated: CASSIRDSSNEKLFF. The V and J genes are TRBV19 and TRBJ1-4; TRBD1 is a possible D gene (5 bases). The CDR3 covers 15 residues. Trimming took 2 bases from V and 3 from J, leaving 10 bases between them. Looked up from germline, CDR1 is LNHDA and CDR2 is SQIVND (reference sequence).

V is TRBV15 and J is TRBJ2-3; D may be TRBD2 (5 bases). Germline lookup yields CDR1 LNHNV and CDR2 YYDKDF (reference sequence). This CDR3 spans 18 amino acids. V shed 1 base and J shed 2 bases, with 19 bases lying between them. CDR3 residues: CATSRGVGPGGHTDTQYF. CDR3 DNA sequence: TGTGCCACCAGCAGAGGGGTTGGGCCAGGAGGTCACACAGATACGCAGTATTTT.

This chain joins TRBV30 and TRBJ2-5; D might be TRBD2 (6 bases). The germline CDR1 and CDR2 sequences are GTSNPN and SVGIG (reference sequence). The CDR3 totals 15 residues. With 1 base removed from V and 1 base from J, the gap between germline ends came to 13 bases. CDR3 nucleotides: TGTGCCTGGAGTGCACTAGGAGGGGTCCAAGAGACCCAGTACTTC. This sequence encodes CAWSALGGVQETQYF.

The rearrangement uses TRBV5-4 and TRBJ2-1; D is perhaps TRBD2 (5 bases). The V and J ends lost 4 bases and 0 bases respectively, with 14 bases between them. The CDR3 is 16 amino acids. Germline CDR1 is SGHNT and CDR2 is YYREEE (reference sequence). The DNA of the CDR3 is TGTGCCAGCAGCCCGAGGGAACTGAGCTCCTACAATGAGCAGTTCTTC. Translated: CASSPRELSSYNEQFF.

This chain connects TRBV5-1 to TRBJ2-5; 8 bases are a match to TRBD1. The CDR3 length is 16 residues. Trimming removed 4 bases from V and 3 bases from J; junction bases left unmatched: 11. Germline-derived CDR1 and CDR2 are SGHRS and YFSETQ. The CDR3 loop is CASSLIRDRFKETQYF. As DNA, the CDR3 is TGCGCCAGCAGCCTGATCCGGGACAGGTTCAAAGAGACCCAGTACTTC.